This T cell receptor (beta chain) originates from a study of T cells in Graves' hyperthyroidism and ophthalmopathy. Germline CDR1 is SGHAT and CDR2 is FQNNGV. The CDR3 spans 15 residues. Trimming shortened V by 1 base and J by 8 bases, and 14 bases separated the two germline ends. TCR beta CDR3 regions were amplified from RNA transcripts. HTBI primers drove first-round RT-PCR of the TCR CDR3. TCRdb ran MiXCR on the multiplex PCR reads and lists one entry per CDR3 protein. The repertoire has around 450,000 distinct CDR3 sequences, roughly 15% of them found once; the top ten carry about 5%. PBMCs were derived from around 10 ml fresh peripheral blood. This clonotype came up many times. Its antigen is unidentified. Study results and caveats: Ophthalmopathy prediction by the model preceded onset by a median about 6 months. In simple terms, a model built on 13 V-J features told ophthalmopathy apart from stable hyperthyroidism.

This sequence was found in a woman in her late teens or twenties with Graves' hyperthyroidism. The sequenced sample consisted of blood. The gene calls are TRBV11-2 and TRBJ1-4; the D gene is possibly TRBD1 (5 bases). In nucleotides, the CDR3 is TGTGCCAGCAGCTTAGGAGGCTGGGGGAACGAAAAACTGTTTTTT. Encoded protein: CASSLGGWGNEKLFF. The full variable domain, in which reference TRBV11-2 and TRBJ1-4 provide the parts outside the CDR3, is EAGVAQSPRYKIIEKRQSVAFWCNPISGHATLYWYQQILGQGPKLLIQFQNNGVVDDSQLPKDRFSAERLKGVDSTLKIQPAKLEDSAVYLCASSLGGWGNEKLFFGSGTQLSVL.